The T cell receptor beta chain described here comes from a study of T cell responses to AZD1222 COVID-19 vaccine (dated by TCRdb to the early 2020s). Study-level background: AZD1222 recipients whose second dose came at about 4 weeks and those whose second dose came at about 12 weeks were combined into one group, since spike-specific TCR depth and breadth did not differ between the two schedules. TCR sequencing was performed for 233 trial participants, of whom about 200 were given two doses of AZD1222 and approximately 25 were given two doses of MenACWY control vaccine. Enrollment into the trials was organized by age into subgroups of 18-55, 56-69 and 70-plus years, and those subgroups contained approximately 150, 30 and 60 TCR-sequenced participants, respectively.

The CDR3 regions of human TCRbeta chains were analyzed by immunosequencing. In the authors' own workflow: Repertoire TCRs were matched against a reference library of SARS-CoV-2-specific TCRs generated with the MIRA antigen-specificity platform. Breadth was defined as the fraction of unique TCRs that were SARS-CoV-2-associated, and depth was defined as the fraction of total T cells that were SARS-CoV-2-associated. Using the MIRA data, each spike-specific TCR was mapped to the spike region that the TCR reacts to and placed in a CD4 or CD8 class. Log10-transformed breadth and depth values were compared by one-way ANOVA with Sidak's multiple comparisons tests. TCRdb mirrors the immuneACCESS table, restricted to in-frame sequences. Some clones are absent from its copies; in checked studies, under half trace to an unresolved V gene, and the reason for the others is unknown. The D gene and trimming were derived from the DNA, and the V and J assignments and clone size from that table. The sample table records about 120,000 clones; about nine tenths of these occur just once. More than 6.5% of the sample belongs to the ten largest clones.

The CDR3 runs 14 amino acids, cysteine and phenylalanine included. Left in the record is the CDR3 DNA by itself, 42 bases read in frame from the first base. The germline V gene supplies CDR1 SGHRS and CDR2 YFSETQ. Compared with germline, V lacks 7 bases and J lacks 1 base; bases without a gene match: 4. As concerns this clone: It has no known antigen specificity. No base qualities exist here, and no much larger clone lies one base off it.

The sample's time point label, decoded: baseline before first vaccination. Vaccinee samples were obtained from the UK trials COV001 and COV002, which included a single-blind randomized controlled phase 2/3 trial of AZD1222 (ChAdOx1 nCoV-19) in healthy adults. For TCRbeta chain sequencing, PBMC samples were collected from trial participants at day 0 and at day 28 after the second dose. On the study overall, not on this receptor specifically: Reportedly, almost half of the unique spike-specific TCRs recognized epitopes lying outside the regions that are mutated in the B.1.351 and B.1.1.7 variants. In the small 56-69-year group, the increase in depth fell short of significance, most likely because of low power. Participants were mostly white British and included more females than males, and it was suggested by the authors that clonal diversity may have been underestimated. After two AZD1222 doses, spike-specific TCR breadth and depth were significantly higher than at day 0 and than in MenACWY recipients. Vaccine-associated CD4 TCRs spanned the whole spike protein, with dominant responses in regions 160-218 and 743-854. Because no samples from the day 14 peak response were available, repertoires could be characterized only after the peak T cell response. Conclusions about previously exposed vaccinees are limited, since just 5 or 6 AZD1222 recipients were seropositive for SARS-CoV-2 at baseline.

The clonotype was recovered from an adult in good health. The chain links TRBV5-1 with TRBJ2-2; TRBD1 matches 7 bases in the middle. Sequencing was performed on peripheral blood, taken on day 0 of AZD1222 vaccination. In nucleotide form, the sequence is TGCGCCAGCCTTGACAGGGAGAACACCGGGGAGCTGTTTTTT. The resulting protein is CASLDRENTGELFF.